These T cell receptor beta chains were read from a single sample in a study of identical twins. TCRdb re-derived calls from the 5' RACE reads in MiXCR, one entry per CDR3 protein. The sample shows some 690,000 distinct CDR3 sequences, over 20% of them seen only once. The same specimen was also included in a second study, on T cells expressing NK-cell markers.

The sample taken for sequencing was PBMCs. The receptor set was obtained from a woman aged 18 to 35 in good health. Both conserved end residues are part of each CDR3. D genes are given only for firm matches. Size is stated for part of the rows, as once, few or many counts, or as a class when the clone is expanded.

d_call j_call v_call clone_size cdr3_aa cdr3_nt
TRBD2 TRBJ2-3 TRBV20-1 . CSALAGGLRASKQYF TGCAGTGCCCTAGCGGGGGGACTCAGGGCTTCAAAGCAGTATTTT
. TRBJ2-7 TRBV27 few CASSHSNSEQYF TGTGCCAGCAGCCACTCAAATTCCGAGCAGTACTTC
. TRBJ2-3 TRBV12-3/TRBV12-4 . CASSLSQGAQYF TGTGCCAGCAGCCTTTCGCAAGGGGCGCAGTATTTT
TRBD1 TRBJ1-5 TRBV20-1 few CSASKFPAGQGQSAQHF TGCAGTGCTAGTAAATTCCCGGCGGGACAGGGGCAATCAGCCCAGCATTTT
. TRBJ1-1 TRBV27 . CASSFSAAAEAFF TGTGCCAGCAGTTTTTCCGCGGCAGCGGAAGCTTTCTTT
TRBD2 TRBJ2-7 TRBV28 few CASSGPGTTNYEQYF TGTGCCAGCAGCGGACCCGGGACTACCAACTACGAGCAGTACTTC
TRBD2 TRBJ2-3 TRBV20-1 . CSARDVGGDSTDTQYF TGCAGTGCTAGAGACGTCGGGGGGGACAGCACAGATACGCAGTATTTT
. TRBJ1-2 TRBV11-2 . CASSYPDKEAGYTF TGTGCCAGCAGCTACCCGGACAAGGAGGCTGGCTACACCTTC
TRBD2 TRBJ2-7 TRBV3-1 . CACSQVPSGISYEQYF TGTGCCTGCAGCCAAGTCCCTAGCGGGATTTCCTACGAGCAGTACTTC
. TRBJ2-1 TRBV27 many CASSAGGGGSSYNEQFF TGTGCCAGCTCTGCAGGGGGCGGGGGAAGCTCCTACAATGAGCAGTTCTTC
TRBD2 TRBJ2-5 TRBV5-1 few CASSLGLAGAIQETQYF TGCGCCAGCAGCTTGGGGCTAGCGGGAGCGATTCAAGAGACCCAGTACTTC
. TRBJ2-1 TRBV24-1 . CATSQTDEQFF TGTGCCACCAGTCAGACGGATGAGCAGTTCTTC
TRBD1 TRBJ2-6 TRBV6-2/TRBV6-3 . CASSSGDRAGANVLTF TGTGCCAGCAGTTCCGGCGACAGGGCTGGGGCCAACGTCCTGACTTTC
. TRBJ2-1 TRBV5-5 many CASSFDLGEQFF TGTGCCAGCAGCTTCGACTTGGGAGAGCAGTTCTTC
. TRBJ2-5 TRBV20-1 . CSGATRREETQYF TGCAGTGGTGCGACTCGAAGAGAAGAGACCCAGTACTTC
. TRBJ1-1 TRBV5-1 . CASSLGDGDTEAFF TGCGCCAGCAGCTTGGGGGATGGAGACACTGAAGCTTTCTTT